This entry features one TCR beta chain sequence. Antigen specificity is unknown. The data were taken from a study of vaccination effects on CD4 cells after COVID-19. Germline loops: CDR1 MRHNA, CDR2 SNTAGT. Trimming removed 8 bases from V and 7 bases from J, with 17 bases in between. The CDR3 loop spans 13 amino acids. TCRdb's copy holds only in-frame clones and misses some; the assay was immunoSEQ multiplex PCR. The sample gives tens of thousands of clones, 72% of which show up once; around 25% is in the top ten. At the end of around eleven days of culture, CD4+ T cells were isolated. J is TRBJ1-1 and V is TRBV6-4; D may be TRBD1 (5 bases). The TCR originated in a human donor who had a prior SARS-CoV-2 infection. Source: CD4+ T cells from PBMCs cultured without peptide, taken before COVID-19 vaccination. Here the CDR3 reads CASQGRGWGEAFF. CDR3 DNA: TGTGCCAGCCAGGGACGGGGGTGGGGTGAAGCTTTCTTT.